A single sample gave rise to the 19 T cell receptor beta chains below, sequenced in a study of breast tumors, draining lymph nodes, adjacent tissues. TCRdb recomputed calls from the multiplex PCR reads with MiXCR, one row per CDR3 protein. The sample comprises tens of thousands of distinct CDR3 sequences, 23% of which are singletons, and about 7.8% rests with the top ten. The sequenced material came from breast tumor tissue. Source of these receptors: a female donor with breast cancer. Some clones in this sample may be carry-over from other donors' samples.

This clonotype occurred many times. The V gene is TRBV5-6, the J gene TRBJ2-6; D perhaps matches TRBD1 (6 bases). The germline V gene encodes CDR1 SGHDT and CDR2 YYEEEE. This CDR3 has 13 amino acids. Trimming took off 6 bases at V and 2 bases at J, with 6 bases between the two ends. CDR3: CASNRAGANVLTF. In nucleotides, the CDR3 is TGTGCCAGCAACAGGGCTGGGGCCAACGTCCTGACTTTC. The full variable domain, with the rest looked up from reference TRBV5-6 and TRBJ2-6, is DAGVTQSPTHLIKTRGQQVTLRCSPKSGHDTVSWYQQALGQGPQFIFQYYEEEERQRGNFPDRFSGHQFPNYSSELNVNALLLGDSALYLCASNRAGANVLTFGAGSRLTVL.

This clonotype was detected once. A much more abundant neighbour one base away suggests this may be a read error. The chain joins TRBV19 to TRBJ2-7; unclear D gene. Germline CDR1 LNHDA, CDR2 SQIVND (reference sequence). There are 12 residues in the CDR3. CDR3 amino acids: CALVRRSREQDF. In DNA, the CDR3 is TGTGCTTTGGTTAGGCGGTCTCGTGAGCAGGACTTC.

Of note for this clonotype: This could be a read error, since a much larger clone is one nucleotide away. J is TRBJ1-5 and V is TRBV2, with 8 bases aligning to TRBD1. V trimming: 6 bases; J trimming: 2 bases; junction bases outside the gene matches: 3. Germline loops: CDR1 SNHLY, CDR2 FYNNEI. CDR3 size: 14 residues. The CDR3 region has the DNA TGTGCCAGCAGCCAGACAGGGGGCAATCAGCCCCAGCATTTT. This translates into CASSQTGGNQPQHF.

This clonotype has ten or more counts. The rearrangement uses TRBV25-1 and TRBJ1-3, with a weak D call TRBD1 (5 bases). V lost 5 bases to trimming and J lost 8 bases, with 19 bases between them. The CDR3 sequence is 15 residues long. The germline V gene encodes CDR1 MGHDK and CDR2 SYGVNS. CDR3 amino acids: CASSSRIGDKDTIYF. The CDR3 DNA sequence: TGTGCCAGCAGTAGCCGTATAGGGGATAAAGACACCATATATTTT. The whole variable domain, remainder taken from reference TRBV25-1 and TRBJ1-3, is EADIYQTPRYLVIGTGKKITLECSQTMGHDKMYWYQQDPGMELHLIHYSYGVNSTEKGDLSSESTVSRIRTEHFPLTLESARPSHTSQYLCASSSRIGDKDTIYFGEGSWLTVV.

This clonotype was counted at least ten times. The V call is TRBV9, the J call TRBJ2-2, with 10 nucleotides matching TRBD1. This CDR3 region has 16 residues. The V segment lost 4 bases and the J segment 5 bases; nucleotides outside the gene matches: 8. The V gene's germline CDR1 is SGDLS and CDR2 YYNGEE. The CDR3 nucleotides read TGTGCCAGCAGCCTACGACAGGGGGCATGGACCGGGGAGCTGTTTTTT. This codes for CASSLRQGAWTGELFF.

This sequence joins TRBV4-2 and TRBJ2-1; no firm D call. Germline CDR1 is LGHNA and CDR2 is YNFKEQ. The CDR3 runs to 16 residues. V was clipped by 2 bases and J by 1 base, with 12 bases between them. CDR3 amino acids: CASSQRLAGSYNEQFF. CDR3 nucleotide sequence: TGTGCCAGCAGCCAACGGTTAGCTGGATCCTACAATGAGCAGTTCTTC.

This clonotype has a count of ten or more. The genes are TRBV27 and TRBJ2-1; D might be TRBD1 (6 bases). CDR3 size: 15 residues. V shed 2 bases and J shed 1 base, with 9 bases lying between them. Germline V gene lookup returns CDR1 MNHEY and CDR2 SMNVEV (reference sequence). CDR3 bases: TGTGCCAGCAGTTTAGGGCAGGGGTCCTACAATGAGCAGTTCTTC. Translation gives CASSLGQGSYNEQFF.

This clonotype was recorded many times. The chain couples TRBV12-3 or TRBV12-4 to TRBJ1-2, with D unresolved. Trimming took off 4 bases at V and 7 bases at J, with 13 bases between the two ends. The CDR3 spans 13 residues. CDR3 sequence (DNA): TGTGCCAGCAGTTCAGGAGACCCCAGTGGCTACACCTTC. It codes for CASSSGDPSGYTF.

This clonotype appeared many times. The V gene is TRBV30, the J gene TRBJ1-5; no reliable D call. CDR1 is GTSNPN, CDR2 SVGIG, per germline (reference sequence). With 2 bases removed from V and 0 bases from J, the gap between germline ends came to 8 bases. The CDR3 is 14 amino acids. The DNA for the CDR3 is TGTGCCTGGAGTCGGGATAATAGCAATCAGCCCCAGCATTTT. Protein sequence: CAWSRDNSNQPQHF.

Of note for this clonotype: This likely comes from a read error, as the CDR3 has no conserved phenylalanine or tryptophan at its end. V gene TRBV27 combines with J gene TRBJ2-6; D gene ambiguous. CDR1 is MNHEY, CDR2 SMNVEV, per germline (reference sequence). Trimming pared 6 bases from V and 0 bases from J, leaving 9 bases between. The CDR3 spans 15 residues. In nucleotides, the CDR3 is TGTGCCAGCAGCCACACATACTCTGGGGCCAACGTCCTGACTCTC. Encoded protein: CASSHTYSGANVLTL.

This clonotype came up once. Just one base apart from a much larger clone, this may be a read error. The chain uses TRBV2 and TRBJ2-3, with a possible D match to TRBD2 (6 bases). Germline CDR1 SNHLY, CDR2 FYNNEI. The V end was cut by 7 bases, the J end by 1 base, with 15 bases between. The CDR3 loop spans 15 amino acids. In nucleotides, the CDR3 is TGTGCCAGCATACGGGGGAGTCCCGGCACAGATACGCAGTATTTT. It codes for CASIRGSPGTDTQYF.

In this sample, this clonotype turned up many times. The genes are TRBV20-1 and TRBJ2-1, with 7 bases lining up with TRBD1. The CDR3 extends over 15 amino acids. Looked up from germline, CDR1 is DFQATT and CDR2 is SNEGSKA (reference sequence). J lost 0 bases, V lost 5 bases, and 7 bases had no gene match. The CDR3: CSAEGDRNSYNEQFF. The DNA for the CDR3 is TGCAGTGCTGAGGGGGACAGAAACTCCTACAATGAGCAGTTCTTC.

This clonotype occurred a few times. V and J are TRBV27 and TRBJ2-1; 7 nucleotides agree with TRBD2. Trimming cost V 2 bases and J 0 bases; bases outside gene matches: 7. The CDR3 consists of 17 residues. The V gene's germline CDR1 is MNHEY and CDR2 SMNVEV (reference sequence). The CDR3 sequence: CASSLQAGKSSYNEQFF. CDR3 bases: TGTGCCAGCAGTTTACAAGCGGGAAAGAGCTCCTACAATGAGCAGTTCTTC.

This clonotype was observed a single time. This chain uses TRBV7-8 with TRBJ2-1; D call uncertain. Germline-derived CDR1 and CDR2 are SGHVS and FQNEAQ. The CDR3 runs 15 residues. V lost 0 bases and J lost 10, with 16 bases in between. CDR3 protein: CASSLAFLTMGEQFF. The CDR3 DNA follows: TGTGCCAGCAGCTTAGCTTTTCTCACCATGGGAGAGCAGTTCTTC.

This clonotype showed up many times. The CDR3 sequence: CASSPPDRMTYEQYF. CDR3 sequence (DNA): TGTGCCAGCAGTCCCCCGGACAGAATGACCTACGAGCAGTACTTC. The chain employs TRBV12-3 or TRBV12-4 and TRBJ2-7; tentatively, D is TRBD1 (6 bases). Trimming shortened V by 5 bases and J by 2 bases, and 16 bases separated the two germline ends. The CDR3 is 15 amino acids.

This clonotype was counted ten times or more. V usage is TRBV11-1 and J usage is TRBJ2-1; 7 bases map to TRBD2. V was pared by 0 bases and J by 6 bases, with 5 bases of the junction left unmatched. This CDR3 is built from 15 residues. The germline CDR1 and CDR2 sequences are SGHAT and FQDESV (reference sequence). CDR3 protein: CASSLAGGPGNEQFF. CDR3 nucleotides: TGTGCCAGCAGCTTAGCGGGAGGGCCGGGCAATGAGCAGTTCTTC.

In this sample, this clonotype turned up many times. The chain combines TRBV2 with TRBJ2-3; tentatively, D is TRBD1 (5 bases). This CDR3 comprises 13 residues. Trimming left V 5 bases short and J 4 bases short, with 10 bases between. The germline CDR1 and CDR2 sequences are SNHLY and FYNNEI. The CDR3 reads CASSIRDPDTQYF. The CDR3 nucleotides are TGTGCCAGCAGTATCAGGGATCCAGATACGCAGTATTTT.

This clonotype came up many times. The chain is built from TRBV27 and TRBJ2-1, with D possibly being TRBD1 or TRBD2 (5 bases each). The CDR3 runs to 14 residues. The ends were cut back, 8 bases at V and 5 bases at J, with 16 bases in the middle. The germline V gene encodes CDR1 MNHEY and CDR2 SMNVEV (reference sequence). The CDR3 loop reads CASSRGATDNEQFF. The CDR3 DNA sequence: TGTGCCAGCTCTAGAGGGGCTACTGACAATGAGCAGTTCTTC.

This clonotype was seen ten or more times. The CDR3, as DNA: TGTGCCAGCAGCCACGTAGGTTCCCCCAATGAGCAGTTCTTC. Amino acids: CASSHVGSPNEQFF. This chain connects TRBV14 to TRBJ2-1; no reliable D call. Germline loops: CDR1 SGHDN, CDR2 FVKESK. V shed 3 bases and J shed 6 bases, with 12 bases lying between them. The CDR3 length is 14 residues.